These 15 T cell receptor beta chains were all obtained from the same sample, sequenced in a study of STAT5B mutations in CD4+ large granular lymphocyte leukemia. Clones were read by immunoSEQ multiplex PCR, and TCRdb kept only the in-frame ones, dropping some. The sample holds tens of thousands of clones; 55% to 75% are singletons and the top ten take 1.5%. Material: CD4+ T cells from blood buffy coats. The receptors derive from a human donor in good health.

The chain joins TRBV18 to TRBJ1-5; 8 nucleotides match TRBD1. V lost 8 bases to trimming and J lost 5 bases; unmatched junction nucleotides: 5. Germline CDR1 and CDR2: KGHSH and LQKENI. The CDR3 spans 13 residues. The DNA for the CDR3 is TGTGCCAGCACCCCGGACAGGGATCAGCCCCAGCATTTT. This codes for CASTPDRDQPQHF.

In this sample, this clone turned up a few times. The rearrangement joins TRBV27 to TRBJ1-5; D possibly corresponds to TRBD1 (6 bases). Germline V gene data show CDR1 as MNHEY and CDR2 as SMNVEV (reference sequence). The CDR3 loop spans 13 amino acids. V lost 5 bases, J lost 7 bases, and 12 bases lay in between. The CDR3 nucleotides read TGTGCCAGCAGTGATACAGGGAGGCAGCCCCAGCATTTT. Encoded protein: CASSDTGRQPQHF.

This clone was counted only a few times. The junction departs from the called germline gene at one end, perhaps through a read error. The J gene is TRBJ2-1, the V gene TRBV7-7; weak D call: TRBD2 (7 bases). Germline V CDR1 and CDR2: SSHAT, FNYEAQ (reference sequence). The CDR3 is made up of 15 amino acids. The CDR3 loop is CASSLGRGNDNEQFF. The DNA of the CDR3 is TGTGCTAGCAGCTTAGGGAGGGGGAACGACAATGAGCAGTTCTTC.

The chain combines TRBV7-2 with TRBJ2-5; TRBD2 matches at 9 bases. Germline V gives CDR1 SGHTA, CDR2 FQGNSA. The CDR3 loop spans 15 amino acids. The V and J ends lost 1 base and 5 bases, in that order; junction bases with no gene match: 5. CDR3 in DNA: TGTGCCAGCAGCTTAGGGCGGGGGGGCTTGGAGACCCAGTACTTC. It specifies CASSLGRGGLETQYF.

This clone was seen more than once but under ten times. This chain joins TRBV7-9 and TRBJ2-4; 10 nucleotides align to TRBD2. Trimming took 1 base from V and 0 from J; bases not matched to a gene: 6. The CDR3 covers 18 residues. The germline V gene has CDR1 SEHNR and CDR2 FQNEAQ (reference sequence). The chain's CDR3 is CASSLGGTSVLAKNIQYF. In DNA form, the CDR3 reads TGTGCCAGCAGCTTAGGGGGGACTAGCGTACTAGCCAAAAACATTCAGTACTTC. Complete variable domain (other parts from reference TRBV7-9 and TRBJ2-4): DTGVSQNPRHKITKRGQNVTFRCDPISEHNRLYWYRQTLGQGPEFLTYFQNEAQLEKSRLLSDRFSAERPKGSFSTLEIQRTEQGDSAMYLCASSLGGTSVLAKNIQYFGAGTRLSVL.

The chain employs TRBV5-5 and TRBJ2-5; D gene unclear. Trimming cost V 2 bases and J 5 bases, with 10 bases left between them. The CDR3 covers 13 residues. The germline CDR1 and CDR2 sequences are SGHKS and YYEKEE (reference sequence). CDR3 bases: TGTGCCAGCAGCTTAGGCAGTCGGGAGACCCAGTACTTC. Translation: CASSLGSRETQYF.

This clone showed up just once. Here the CDR3 reads CASSLDSLSYEQYV. The DNA for the CDR3 is TGTGCCAGCAGCCTAGACAGCCTCTCCTACGAGCAGTACGTC. This rearrangement joins TRBV14 to TRBJ2-7; D is perhaps TRBD1 (5 bases). This CDR3 is 14 amino acids long. V dropped 4 bases and J dropped 0 bases, with 10 bases sitting between them. Germline V gives CDR1 SGHDN, CDR2 FVKESK.

The rearrangement joins TRBV7-2 to TRBJ2-3; D is perhaps TRBD1 or TRBD2 (6 bases each). Germline CDR1 is SGHTA and CDR2 is FQGNSA. This CDR3 is 15 amino acids long. Trimming took off 5 bases at V and 7 bases at J, with 19 bases between the two ends. CDR3 protein: CASSPLGGDGYTQYF. The CDR3 nucleotides read TGTGCCAGCAGCCCCCTGGGGGGCGACGGATATACGCAGTATTTT.

V usage is TRBV18 and J usage is TRBJ2-5; D ambiguous. V was clipped by 3 bases and J by 0 bases, with 8 bases between them. Looked up from germline, CDR1 is KGHSH and CDR2 is LQKENI. This CDR3 region has 14 residues. CDR3 coding DNA: TGTGCCAGCTCACCTTACCCTAACCAAGAGACCCAGTACTTC. This translates into CASSPYPNQETQYF.

V and J are TRBV6-1 and TRBJ2-7; 7 bases agree with TRBD2. Germline CDR1 is MNHNS and CDR2 is SASEGT. Trimming cost V 4 bases and J 2 bases; bases outside gene matches: 14. There are 17 residues in the CDR3. The CDR3 reads CASSAPRGGELPYEQYV. CDR3 coding DNA: TGTGCCAGCAGTGCCCCTCGGGGAGGGGAACTACCCTACGAGCAGTACGTC.

This clone occurred a few times. V is TRBV6-1 and J is TRBJ1-2; 8 bases map to TRBD1. With V trimmed by 1 base and J by 7 bases, 5 bases remained unmatched. Germline CDR1 reads MNHNS; CDR2 reads SASEGT. The CDR3 totals 14 residues. This CDR3 is CASSEGQGARGYTF. CDR3 in DNA: TGTGCCAGCAGTGAAGGGCAGGGGGCGCGTGGCTACACCTTC.

The chain is built from TRBV5-1 and TRBJ2-1; weak D call: TRBD2 (5 bases). The V gene's germline CDR1 is SGHRS and CDR2 YFSETQ. V lost 6 bases and J 5 bases, leaving 15 bases between the germline ends. The CDR3 is 14 residues long. The CDR3 DNA is TGCGCCAGCATGGAGGCGGAGGTGAACAATGAGCAGTTCTTC. Amino acid sequence: CASMEAEVNNEQFF.

The V gene is TRBV11-1, the J gene TRBJ2-1; 7 bases are a match to TRBD1. V shed 5 bases, J shed 6 bases, and the junction held 10 bases outside the gene matches. The CDR3 is made up of 15 amino acids. Germline loops: CDR1 SGHAT, CDR2 FQDESV (reference sequence). The CDR3 region has the DNA TGTGCCAGCAGCGTCGACAGGGCTGGGGGCAATGAGCAGTTCTTC. Translated, it gives CASSVDRAGGNEQFF.

The J gene is TRBJ1-2, the V gene TRBV7-3; 9 nucleotides line up with TRBD1. The length of the CDR3 is 13 residues. Trimming removed 5 bases from V and 8 bases from J; junction bases left unmatched: 6. Germline CDR1 is SGHTA and CDR2 is FQGTGA. The CDR3 region is CASSPGQGSGYTF. The CDR3 DNA follows: TGTGCCAGCAGCCCAGGACAGGGGTCCGGCTACACCTTC. Complete variable domain (other parts from reference TRBV7-3 and TRBJ1-2): GAGVSQTPSNKVTEKGKYVELRCDPISGHTALYWYRQSLGQGPEFLIYFQGTGAADDSGLPNDRFFAVRPEGSVSTLKIQRTERGDSAVYLCASSPGQGSGYTFGSGTRLTVV.

This sequence joins TRBV18 and TRBJ2-1; D remains ambiguous. CDR1 KGHSH and CDR2 LQKENI come from the germline V gene. There are 14 residues in the CDR3. V gave up 4 bases and J gave up 6 bases, with 13 bases separating them. The CDR3 DNA is TGTGCCAGCTCACAGGGCAGGCTCCCCAATGAGCAGTTCTTC. The encoded protein is CASSQGRLPNEQFF.